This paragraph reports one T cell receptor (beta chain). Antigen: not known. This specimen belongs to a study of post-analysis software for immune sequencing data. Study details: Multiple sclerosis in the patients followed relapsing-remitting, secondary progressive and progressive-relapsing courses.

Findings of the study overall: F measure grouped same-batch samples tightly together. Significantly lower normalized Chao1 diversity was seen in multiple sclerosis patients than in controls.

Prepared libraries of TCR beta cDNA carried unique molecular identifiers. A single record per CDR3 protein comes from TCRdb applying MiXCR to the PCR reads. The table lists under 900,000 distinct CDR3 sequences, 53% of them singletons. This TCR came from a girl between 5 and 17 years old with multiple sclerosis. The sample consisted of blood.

The CDR3 coding sequence is TGTGCCAGCAGCCCTACGACTAGCGAGGGCCACTACGAGCAGTACTTC. It translates to CASSPTTSEGHYEQYF. The genes are TRBV7-2 and TRBJ2-7; 8 bases are a match to TRBD2. CDR3 length equals 16 residues. The germline V gene has CDR1 SGHTA and CDR2 FQGNSA. With V trimmed by 5 bases and J by 3 bases, 12 bases remained unmatched.